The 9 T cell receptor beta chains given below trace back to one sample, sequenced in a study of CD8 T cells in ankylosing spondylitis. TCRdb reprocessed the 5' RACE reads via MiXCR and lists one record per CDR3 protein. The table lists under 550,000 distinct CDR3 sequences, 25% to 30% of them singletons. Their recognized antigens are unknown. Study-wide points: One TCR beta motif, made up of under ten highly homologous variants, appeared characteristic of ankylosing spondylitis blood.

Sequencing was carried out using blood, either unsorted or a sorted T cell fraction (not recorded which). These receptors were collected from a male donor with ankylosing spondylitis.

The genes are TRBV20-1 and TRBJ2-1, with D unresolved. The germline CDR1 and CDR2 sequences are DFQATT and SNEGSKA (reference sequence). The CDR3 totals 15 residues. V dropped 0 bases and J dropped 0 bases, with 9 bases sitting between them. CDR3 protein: CSARDSRSSYNEQFF. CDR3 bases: TGCAGTGCTAGAGATAGCCGCAGCTCCTACAATGAGCAGTTCTTC.

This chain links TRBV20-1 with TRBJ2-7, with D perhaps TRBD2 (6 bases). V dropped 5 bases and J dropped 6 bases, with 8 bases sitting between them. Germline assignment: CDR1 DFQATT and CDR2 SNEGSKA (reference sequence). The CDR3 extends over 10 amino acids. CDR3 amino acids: CSAGLFEQYV. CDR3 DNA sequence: TGCAGTGCTGGACTATTCGAGCAGTACGTC.

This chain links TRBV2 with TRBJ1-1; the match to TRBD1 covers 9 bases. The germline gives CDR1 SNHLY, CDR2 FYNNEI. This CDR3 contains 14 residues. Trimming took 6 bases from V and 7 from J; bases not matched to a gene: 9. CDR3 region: CASRPDRGNNEAFF. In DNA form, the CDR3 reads TGTGCCAGCAGGCCGGACAGGGGCAATAATGAAGCTTTCTTT.

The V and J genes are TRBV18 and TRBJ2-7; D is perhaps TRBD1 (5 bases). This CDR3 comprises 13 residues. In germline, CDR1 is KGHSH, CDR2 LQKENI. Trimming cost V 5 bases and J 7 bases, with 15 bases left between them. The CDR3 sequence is CASSAQGLEEQYV. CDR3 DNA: TGTGCCAGCTCAGCCCAGGGCCTAGAGGAGCAGTACGTC.

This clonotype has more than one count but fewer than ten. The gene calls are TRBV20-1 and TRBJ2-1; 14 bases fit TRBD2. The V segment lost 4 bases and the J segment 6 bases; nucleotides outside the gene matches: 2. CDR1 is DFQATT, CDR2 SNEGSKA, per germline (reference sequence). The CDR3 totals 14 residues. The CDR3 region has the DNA TGCAGTGCTACCGGACTAGCGGGAGGCAATGAGCAGTTCTTC. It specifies CSATGLAGGNEQFF.

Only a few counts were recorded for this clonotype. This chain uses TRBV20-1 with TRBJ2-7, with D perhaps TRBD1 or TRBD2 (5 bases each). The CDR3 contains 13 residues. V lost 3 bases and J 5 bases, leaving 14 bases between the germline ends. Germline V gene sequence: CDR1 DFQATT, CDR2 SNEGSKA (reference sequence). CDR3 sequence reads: CSASEGRANEQYV. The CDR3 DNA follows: TGCAGTGCTAGTGAGGGCAGGGCAAACGAGCAGTACGTC.

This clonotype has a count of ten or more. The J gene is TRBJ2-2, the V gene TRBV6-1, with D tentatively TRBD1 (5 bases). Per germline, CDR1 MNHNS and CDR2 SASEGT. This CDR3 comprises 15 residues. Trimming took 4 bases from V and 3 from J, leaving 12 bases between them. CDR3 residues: CASSGGRVDTGELFF. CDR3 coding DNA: TGTGCCAGCAGTGGGGGCAGGGTGGACACCGGGGAGCTGTTTTTT.

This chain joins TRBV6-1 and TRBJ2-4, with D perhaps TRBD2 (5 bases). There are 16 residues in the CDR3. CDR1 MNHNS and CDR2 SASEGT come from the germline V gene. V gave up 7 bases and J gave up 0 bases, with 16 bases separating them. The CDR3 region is CASNIGGAIAKNIQYF. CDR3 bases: TGTGCCAGCAATATCGGAGGCGCAATAGCCAAAAACATTCAGTACTTC.

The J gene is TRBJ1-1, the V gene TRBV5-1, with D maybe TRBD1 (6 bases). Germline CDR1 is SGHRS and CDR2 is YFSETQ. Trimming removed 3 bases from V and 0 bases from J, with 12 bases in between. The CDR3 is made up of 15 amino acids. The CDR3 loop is CASSYPQGMNTEAFF. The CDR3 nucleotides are TGCGCCAGCAGCTACCCACAGGGAATGAACACTGAAGCTTTCTTT. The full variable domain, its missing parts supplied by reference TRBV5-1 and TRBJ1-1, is KAGVTQTPRYLIKTRGQQVTLSCSPISGHRSVSWYQQTPGQGLQFLFEYFSETQRNKGNFPGRFSGRQFSNSRSEMNVSTLELGDSALYLCASSYPQGMNTEAFFGQGTRLTVV.